The clone carrying this TCR beta chain was found a few times. What it binds is not known. This entry belongs to a study of cytomegalovirus exposure and HLA in healthy donors. For the study at large: Across 350 to 500 genotyped donors, approximately 80% landed in the Caucasian-associated ancestry cluster.

Study results and caveats: Researchers reported from a later analysis that most CMV-associated TCR beta chains appeared HLA-restricted.

The primer mix had 60 Vbeta and 13 Jbeta primers. Only in-frame clones appear in the TCRdb table, and some are missing; sequencing was by immunoSEQ multiplex PCR. The sample comprises about 120,000 clones, over 75% of which are singletons, and 1.5% rests with the top ten. The TCR sequence derives from a woman aged 18-35 years in good health and CMV-seronegative. Material for sequencing was PBMCs.

The CDR3 DNA follows: TGTGCCAGCAGCCCCCAACTAGGAACCTACGAGCAGTACTTC. Translated, it gives CASSPQLGTYEQYF. The J gene is TRBJ2-7, the V gene TRBV11-2; a possible D gene is TRBD2 (5 bases). The CDR3 covers 14 residues. V dropped 5 bases and J dropped 2 bases, with 13 bases sitting between them. Germline values: CDR1 SGHAT, CDR2 FQNNGV.